These 14 T cell receptor beta chains share one sample of origin, sequenced in a study of T-cell reconstitution after alpha-beta-depleted transplantation in children. Unique molecular identifiers featured in how the TCRbeta library was prepared. Using its own MiXCR run on the PCR reads, TCRdb lists one record per CDR3 protein. Of around 580,000 distinct CDR3 sequences listed, roughly a quarter are singletons. This specimen was PBMCs, taken before TCRalphabeta/CD19-depleted stem cell transplant. The receptors were gathered from a boy less than two years old with Wiskott-Aldrich syndrome, due to receive a stem cell transplant.

This chain connects TRBV5-8 to TRBJ2-3, with D tentatively TRBD2 (6 bases). The CDR3 runs 17 residues. The V and J ends lost 2 bases and 0 bases respectively, with 16 bases between them. CDR1 and CDR2 (germline): SGHTS, YDEGEE. CDR3 DNA sequence: TGTGCCAGCAGCTTAGGAAATCTAGCGATTAGCACAGATACGCAGTATTTT. Residues: CASSLGNLAISTDTQYF.

J is TRBJ2-7 and V is TRBV5-1; 13 positions agree with TRBD2. V dropped 0 bases and J dropped 10; count of bases not matched to a gene: 7. The CDR3 runs to 15 residues. Per the germline V gene, CDR1 is SGHRS and CDR2 is YFSETQ. The CDR3 region is CASSLEGTSGMKQYF. DNA for the CDR3: TGCGCCAGCAGCTTGGAAGGGACTAGCGGGATGAAACAGTACTTC.

This chain joins TRBV5-1 and TRBJ1-2, with D unresolved. Germline V gene lookup returns CDR1 SGHRS and CDR2 YFSETQ. Trimming removed 0 bases from V and 2 bases from J, with 11 bases in between. CDR3 length: 15 amino acids. CDR3 sequence: CASSLEPGRNYGYTF. The CDR3 DNA is TGCGCCAGCAGCTTGGAACCGGGGAGAAACTATGGCTACACCTTC.

This chain connects TRBV20-1 to TRBJ2-5, with TRBD1 as a possible D gene (6 bases). CDR1 and CDR2 (germline): DFQATT, SNEGSKA (reference sequence). Trimming cost V 3 bases and J 1 base, with 12 bases left between them. This CDR3 region has 14 residues. The CDR3: CSASPGQTQETQYF. CDR3 nucleotide sequence: TGCAGTGCTAGCCCGGGACAAACCCAAGAGACCCAGTACTTC.

Only a few counts were recorded for this clonotype. The genes are TRBV10-3 and TRBJ2-6, with 12 bases fitting TRBD2. Germline trimming cut 8 bases from V and 1 base from J; bases unmatched to any gene: 6. This CDR3 comprises 17 residues. The germline V gene encodes CDR1 ENHRY and CDR2 SYGVKD. CDR3 DNA: TGTGCCATCCCTAGCGGGAGGGCCTCGTCTGGGGCCAACGTCCTGACTTTC. Residues: CAIPSGRASSGANVLTF.

This clonotype was detected only a few times. The J gene is TRBJ2-1, the V gene TRBV4-1, with a weak D call TRBD1 (6 bases). The CDR3 consists of 16 residues. The germline CDR1 and CDR2 sequences are MGHRA and YSYEKL. Between the trimmed V and J ends, which lost 2 bases and 3 bases, there was a span of 14 bases. CDR3 DNA sequence: TGCGCCAGCAGCCAAACAACAGGGTCCCTCTACAATGAGCAGTTCTTC. Translating gives CASSQTTGSLYNEQFF.

DNA for the CDR3: TGCAGTGCCCTTAGGAGCACCGGGGAGCTGTTTTTT. Translating it yields CSALRSTGELFF. V is TRBV20-1 and J is TRBJ2-2, with D unresolved. The CDR3 extends over 12 amino acids. Germline-derived CDR1 and CDR2 are DFQATT and SNEGSKA (reference sequence). V gave up 6 bases and J gave up 4 bases, with 9 bases separating them.

The V gene is TRBV18, the J gene TRBJ2-7, with TRBD2 identical over 11 bases. The CDR3 totals 16 residues. Germline lookup yields CDR1 KGHSH and CDR2 LQKENI. The J segment lost 0 bases and the V segment lost 2 bases, leaving 3 bases of the junction unmatched. The DNA for the CDR3 is TGTGCCAGCTCACCATCAACTAGCGGGAGCTCCTACGAGCAGTACTTC. Protein: CASSPSTSGSSYEQYF.

This clonotype has more than one count but fewer than ten. The chain uses TRBV5-1 and TRBJ1-6; D is undetermined. Germline loops: CDR1 SGHRS, CDR2 YFSETQ. V was trimmed by 0 bases and J by 7 bases, leaving 5 bases between them. The CDR3 runs to 13 residues. CDR3 region: CASSLEINSPLHF. DNA for the CDR3: TGCGCCAGCAGCTTGGAAATCAATTCACCCCTCCACTTT.

The chain couples TRBV4-2 to TRBJ1-5; D is possibly TRBD1 (5 bases). V was clipped by 0 bases and J by 7 bases, with 13 bases between them. CDR3 length: 15 amino acids. CDR1 and CDR2 (germline): LGHNA, YNFKEQ. CDR3 sequence (DNA): TGTGCCAGCAGCCAAGAACCCAGGGTAACGCAGCCCCAGCATTTT. Translated, it gives CASSQEPRVTQPQHF.

This clonotype has just a few counts. V and J are TRBV12-3 or TRBV12-4 and TRBJ1-2, with a weak D call TRBD1 (6 bases). Trimming shortened V by 7 bases and J by 4 bases, and 19 bases separated the two germline ends. The CDR3 extends over 15 amino acids. CDR3 protein: CASTDGWGRTYGYTF. As DNA, the CDR3 is TGTGCCAGCACCGACGGGTGGGGGCGCACCTATGGCTACACCTTC.

This clonotype was seen a few times. Written as DNA, the CDR3 is TGCAGTGCTAGTTTTAGTAGCGGGCGAACCCAAGAGACCCAGTACTTC. Its translation: CSASFSSGRTQETQYF. This chain uses TRBV20-1 with TRBJ2-5; 7 positions match TRBD2. The V gene's germline CDR1 is DFQATT and CDR2 SNEGSKA (reference sequence). The CDR3 extends over 16 amino acids. V shed 3 bases and J 1 base; nucleotides not matched to a gene: 11.

In this sample, this clonotype turned up a few times. This chain links TRBV28 with TRBJ1-5; 8 bases align to TRBD1. Germline values: CDR1 MDHEN, CDR2 SYDVKM. CDR3 length equals 16 residues. V trimming: 3 bases; J trimming: 0 bases; junction bases outside the gene matches: 4. The CDR3 region is CASSLTGDYSNQPQHF. Written as DNA, the CDR3 is TGTGCCAGCAGTTTGACAGGGGATTATAGCAATCAGCCCCAGCATTTT.

The rearrangement joins TRBV5-1 to TRBJ2-3; 15 nucleotides align to TRBD2. This CDR3 spans 18 amino acids. The germline V gene encodes CDR1 SGHRS and CDR2 YFSETQ. The junction had 10 bases not matched to a gene; V was cut back by 4 bases and J by 4 bases. Here the CDR3 DNA reads TGCGCCAGCAGCACCGGGACTAGCGGGAGGCCGGGGGCAGATACGCAGTATTTT. Translated, it gives CASSTGTSGRPGADTQYF.